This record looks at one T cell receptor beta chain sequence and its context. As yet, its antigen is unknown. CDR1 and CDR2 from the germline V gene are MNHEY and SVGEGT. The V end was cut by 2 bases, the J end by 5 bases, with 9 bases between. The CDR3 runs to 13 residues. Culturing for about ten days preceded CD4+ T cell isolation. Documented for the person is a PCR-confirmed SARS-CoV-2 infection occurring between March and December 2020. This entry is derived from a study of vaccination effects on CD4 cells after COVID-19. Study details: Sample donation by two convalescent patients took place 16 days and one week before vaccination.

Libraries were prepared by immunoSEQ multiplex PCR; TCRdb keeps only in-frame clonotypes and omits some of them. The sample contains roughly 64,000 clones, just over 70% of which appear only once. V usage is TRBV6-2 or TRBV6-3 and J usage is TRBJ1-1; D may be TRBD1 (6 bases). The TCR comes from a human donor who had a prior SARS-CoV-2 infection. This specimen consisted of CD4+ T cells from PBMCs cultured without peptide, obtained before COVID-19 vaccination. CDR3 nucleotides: TGTGCCAGCAGTTACCAGGGGTATACTGAAGCTTTCTTT. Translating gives CASSYQGYTEAFF.